The rows below give T cell receptor beta chains drawn from one sample of a study of monozygotic twins with inflammatory bowel disease. Reanalyzing the 5' RACE reads, TCRdb keeps one entry per CDR3 protein, without DNA. Its table records about 420,000 distinct CDR3 sequences. The sequenced sample was blood. Receptors were obtained from a human donor with ulcerative colitis or Crohn's disease, or a healthy co-twin of an affected twin (not recorded which). Both conserved end residues are part of each CDR3.

TRBV4-3,15,TRBJ1-2,CASSQETTAFYGYTF
TRBV5-6,13,TRBJ1-2,CASSLVRENGYTF
TRBV6-5,15,TRBJ1-1,CASSYYGFVNTEAFF
TRBV19,17,TRBJ2-1,CASRGHSPFSSYNEQFF
TRBV7-6,14,TRBJ2-1,CASSFGTSHNEQFF
TRBV29-1,12,TRBJ1-2,CSTKSANYGYTF
TRBV30,14,TRBJ2-1,CAWAGTSGYNEQFF
TRBV11-2,15,TRBJ2-3,CASSLDGRNGLAQYF
TRBV6-1,16,TRBJ2-1,CASARAGSGIYNEQFF
TRBV27,14,TRBJ1-1,CASSPLGPNTEAFF
TRBV15,14,TRBJ1-2,CATSRGTGVYGYTF
TRBV20-1,12,TRBJ2-5,CSAAGQGRTQYF
TRBV7-3,16,TRBJ2-5,CASSPLSGRHQETQYF
TRBV27,14,TRBJ1-5,CASSLRRGNQPQHF
TRBV5-6,14,TRBJ2-7,CASSLFSSSVEQYF
TRBV5-1,14,TRBJ1-1,CASSSQDSNTEAFF
TRBV7-2,14,TRBJ2-7,CASSLAGPYYEQYF
TRBV9,15,TRBJ1-1,CASSVPTGGGTEAFF
TRBV7-9,13,TRBJ2-7,CASRGGQAYEQYF
TRBV20-1,12,TRBJ1-6,CSAPQIGSPLHF
TRBV30,13,TRBJ1-1,CATWTNEGTEAFF
TRBV20-1,13,TRBJ2-3,CSATGQGTDTQYF
TRBV5-1,20,TRBJ2-2,CASSLVPVLFGTGNTGELFF
TRBV14,14,TRBJ1-5,CASSQAGLNQPQHF
TRBV5-6,12,TRBJ2-5,CASSPGDQTQYF
TRBV15,15,TRBJ2-7,CATSSPSSAVYEQYF
TRBV10-3,16,TRBJ2-3,CAISESLGSSTDTQYF
TRBV7-3,14,TRBJ2-1,CASSYGLDSSEQFF
TRBV18,14,TRBJ1-3,CASSPWTGGNTIYF
TRBV7-9,14,TRBJ1-2,CALQKGSSVDGYTF
TRBV4-1,17,TRBJ1-1,CASSQASGTGDNTEAFF
TRBV7-2,14,TRBJ2-7,CASSLGMIAYEQYF
TRBV5-1,17,TRBJ2-7,CASSLRNNRGDDYEQYF
TRBV7-2,14,TRBJ2-3,CASSLHRGADTQYF
TRBV11-2,17,TRBJ1-1,CASSLIGVGQGSGEAFF
TRBV2,15,TRBJ1-2,CASSEASDGYYGYTF
TRBV20-1,13,TRBJ2-2,CSASGRGTGELFF
TRBV28,13,TRBJ2-6,CASRDSGANVLTF
TRBV2,15,TRBJ1-2,CASRELGTGDYGYTF
TRBV7-2,14,TRBJ2-7,CASSLAGLRREQYF
TRBV29-1,12,TRBJ2-3,CSVEGLTDTQYF
TRBV10-2,16,TRBJ2-1,CASSPLTSGRYNEQFF
TRBV27,14,TRBJ1-2,CATGGLHSNYGYTF
TRBV5-1,15,TRBJ2-1,CASSLAQRAYNEQFF
TRBV5-1,15,TRBJ1-1,CASSPRPGLGTEAFF
TRBV6-1,16,TRBJ2-5,CASSRGLAGFSETQYF